These T cell receptor beta chains were read from a single sample in a study of tumor-infiltrating lymphocytes in primary liver carcinoma. Using its own MiXCR run on the multiplex PCR reads, TCRdb lists one record per CDR3 protein. The sample shows 90,000 to 140,000 distinct CDR3 sequences, 82% of them seen only once. The source material was liver tumor tissue from sampling region 3. The source of these receptors is a man aged 40-50 years with primary liver carcinoma and hepatitis B virus infection. Each CDR3 is given with its conserved first and last residue. Fields, in order: V gene, J gene, clone size, D gene, CDR3 DNA, CDR3 protein. The D gene is left open where the match is weak. Clone size is shown for a subset of rows, as once, few, many or a class of expanded clone.

TRBV11-2	TRBJ2-7	-	-	TGTGCCAGCAGCCCCTCAAATGGGGATGGCGAGCAGTACTTC	CASSPSNGDGEQYF
TRBV11-2	TRBJ2-7	-	TRBD2	TGTGCCAGCAGCTTGAGGGAAGAGAGGACTAGCGTGCTCAGCTCCTACGAGCAGTACTTC	CASSLREERTSVLSSYEQYF
TRBV6-1	TRBJ1-5	once	-	TGTGCCGGGACGATGGCACCGAATCAGCCCCAGCATTTT	CAGTMAPNQPQHF
TRBV29-1	TRBJ1-1	-	-	TGCAGCCTCTCGAATCGGGGGGGAACTGAAGTTTTCTTT	CSLSNRGGTEVFF
TRBV29-1	TRBJ2-3	-	-	TGCAGCGCGCGATACACAGATACGCAGTATTTT	CSARYTDTQYF
TRBV4-1	TRBJ2-3	-	-	TGCGCCAGCAACCAGACGGGGACTGGTAACACAGATACGCAGTATTTT	CASNQTGTGNTDTQYF
TRBV29-1	TRBJ2-1	-	-	TGCAGCGTCACCTGGGACATGGCCGACAATGAGCAGTCCTTC	CSVTWDMADNEQSF
TRBV7-3	TRBJ2-1	-	TRBD1	TGTGCCAGCAGCCTACAGGGGGGTCAGGTCAATGAGCAGTTCTTC	CASSLQGGQVNEQFF
TRBV18	TRBJ2-1	-	TRBD2	TGTGCCAGCTCCCCACAGGGACTAGTGAATGAGCAGTTCTTC	CASSPQGLVNEQFF
TRBV6-5	TRBJ2-1	-	-	TGTGCCAGCAGCTCACGGACCCCCGTGGGGTACAATGAGCAGTTTTTC	CASSSRTPVGYNEQFF
TRBV11-1	TRBJ1-2	-	-	TGTGCCAGCAACATGGTCCATTACTATGGCTACATCTTC	CASNMVHYYGYIF
TRBV12-3/TRBV12-4	TRBJ1-2	-	TRBD1	TGTACCAGTTCACGGACAGGGGGCTATAATGGCTATACCTTC	CTSSRTGGYNGYTF
TRBV29-1	TRBJ2-7	-	-	TGCAGCGCCATTACATCTGGGACCGGCACTCCCTACGAGCATCACTTC	CSAITSGTGTPYEHHF
TRBV5-1	TRBJ2-3	many	-	TGCGCCAGCAGCCCGGCGAGGGCTGACCTAGATACGCAGTATTTT	CASSPARADLDTQYF
TRBV7-9	TRBJ2-3	-	-	TGTGCCAGCAGCTTACTAGTCGGGTCTGGGGATACACAGTATTTT	CASSLLVGSGDTQYF
TRBV11-2	TRBJ1-5	few	-	TGTGCCAACAGCCTAAAGGGGGGACTGACGAGTCAGCCCCAGCATTTT	CANSLKGGLTSQPQHF
TRBV7-2	TRBJ2-1	-	TRBD2	TGTGCCAGCAGCTTATTCGCTAGCGGTTACAATGAGCAGTTCTTC	CASSLFASGYNEQFF
TRBV29-1	TRBJ2-3	-	TRBD2	TGCAGCGTTAGCGGGACTAGCGGGGGAGGGGATACTCAGTATTTT	CSVSGTSGGGDTQYF
TRBV29-1	TRBJ2-7	-	TRBD2	TGCAGTGTCCTGGCACTAGCGGGAGGGCCCAGCGAGCAGTACTTC	CSVLALAGGPSEQYF
TRBV4-1	TRBJ2-1	-	-	TGCGCCAACAGCCAACTTGAGGGATGGAATGAGCAGTTCTTC	CANSQLEGWNEQFF
TRBV4-1	TRBJ1-2	-	-	TGCGCCAGCAACCCGTCAACTGGAGTCAACTATGGCTACACCTTC	CASNPSTGVNYGYTF
TRBV20-1	TRBJ2-3	once	-	TGCAGTGCCTCAAACAGGGCCCAAGGGGCAGATATGCAGTATTTT	CSASNRAQGADMQYF
TRBV4-2	TRBJ1-2	-	-	TGTGCCAGCAGCCAAGGCCCATGGGGTGATGGCTACATCTTC	CASSQGPWGDGYIF
TRBV29-1	TRBJ1-2	-	-	TGCATCGTTGGAGCACCAACAGGAACTCAAGTGACAAACTATGGCTACACCTTC	CIVGAPTGTQVTNYGYTF
TRBV24-1	TRBJ2-2	-	-	TGTGTCACCCGTCGCGACGGGGAACTGTTTTTT	CVTRRDGELFF
TRBV6-1	TRBJ1-5	-	-	TGTGCCAGCAGGTGGACGTATTACACAGATATGCAGCATTTT	CASRWTYYTDMQHF
TRBV6-5	TRBJ1-2	-	-	TGTGCCAGCATTTCCGGGGTCGGAGTCGTCAACTATGGTTACACCTTC	CASISGVGVVNYGYTF
TRBV29-1	TRBJ2-1	-	-	TGCAGCGTTGATCTTTCTGGGGCCAATACCTATGAGAAGTTCTTC	CSVDLSGANTYEKFF
TRBV4-1	TRBJ2-1	-	-	TGCGCCAGCAGTCAATATCGGACCCCCTCCTACAATGAGCAGTTCTTC	CASSQYRTPSYNEQFF
TRBV6-6	TRBJ2-7	-	TRBD2	TGTGCCAGCAATCATCTAGCGGGAGGGCCTACATACGAGCAGTACTTC	CASNHLAGGPTYEQYF
TRBV6-1	TRBJ2-7	-	TRBD2	TGTGACAGCAGTGGACCCGGGACTAGTCTTTCCTCCTCCTACGAGCAGTACTTC	CDSSGPGTSLSSSYEQYF
TRBV12-3/TRBV12-4	TRBJ1-5	-	-	TGTCCCAGCAGTCGGACGGTAGATCAGCTCCAGCATTTT	CPSSRTVDQLQHF
TRBV24-1	TRBJ2-1	-	-	TGTGCCACCAGTGATTTAGAGACCCACTACAATGAGCAGTTCTTC	CATSDLETHYNEQFF
TRBV6-5	TRBJ2-5	-	-	TGTGCCAGCAGCTGGGCAGGGGCAGGTGAAGAGACCCAGTACTTC	CASSWAGAGEETQYF
TRBV29-1	TRBJ2-5	-	-	TGCAGCGTTGAAGTCCATCAACAAGAGACCCAGTACTTC	CSVEVHQQETQYF